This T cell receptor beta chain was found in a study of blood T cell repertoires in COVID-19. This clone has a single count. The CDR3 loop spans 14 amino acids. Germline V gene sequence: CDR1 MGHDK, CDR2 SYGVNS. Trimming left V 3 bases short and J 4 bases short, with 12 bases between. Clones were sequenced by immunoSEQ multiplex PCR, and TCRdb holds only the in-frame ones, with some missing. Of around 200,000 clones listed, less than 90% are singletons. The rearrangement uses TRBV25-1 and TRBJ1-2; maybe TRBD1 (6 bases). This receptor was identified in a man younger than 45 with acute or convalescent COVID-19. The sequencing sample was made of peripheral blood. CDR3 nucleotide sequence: TGTGCCAGCAGTGATTTTCTAGGGGGCTATGGCTACACCTTC. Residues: CASSDFLGGYGYTF.